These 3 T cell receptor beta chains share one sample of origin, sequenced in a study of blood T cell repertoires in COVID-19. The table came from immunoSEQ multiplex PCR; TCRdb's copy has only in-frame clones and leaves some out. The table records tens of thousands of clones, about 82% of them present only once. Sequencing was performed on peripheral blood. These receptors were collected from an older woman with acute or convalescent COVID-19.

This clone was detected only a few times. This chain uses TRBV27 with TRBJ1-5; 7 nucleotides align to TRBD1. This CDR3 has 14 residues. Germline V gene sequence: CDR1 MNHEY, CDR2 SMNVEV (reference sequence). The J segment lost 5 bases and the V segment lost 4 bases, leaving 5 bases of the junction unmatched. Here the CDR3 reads CASSSRQGHQPQHF. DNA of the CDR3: TGTGCCAGCAGTTCAAGACAGGGACATCAGCCCCAGCATTTT.

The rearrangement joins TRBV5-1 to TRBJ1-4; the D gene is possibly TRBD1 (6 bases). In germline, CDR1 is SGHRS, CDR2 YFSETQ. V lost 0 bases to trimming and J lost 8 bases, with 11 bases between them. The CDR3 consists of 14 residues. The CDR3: CASSLGRGREKLFF. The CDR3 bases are TGCGCCAGCAGCTTGGGCAGGGGTAGAGAAAAACTGTTTTTT.

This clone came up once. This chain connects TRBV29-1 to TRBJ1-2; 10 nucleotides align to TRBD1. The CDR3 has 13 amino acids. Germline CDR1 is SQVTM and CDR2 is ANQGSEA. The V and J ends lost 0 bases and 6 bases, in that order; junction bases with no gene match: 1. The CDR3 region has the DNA TGCAGCGTTGAAGAGGGACAGGGGAATGGCTACACCTTC. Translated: CSVEEGQGNGYTF.